The 24 T cell receptor beta chains given below trace back to one sample, sequenced in a study of blood T cells in healthy people across ages. The second PCR ran roughly 6 to 11 cycles with a sample-barcoded 5' primer and J-beta primers. TCRdb re-analysed the 5' RACE reads in MiXCR, keeping a single row per CDR3 protein. The sample includes 850,000 to 1,100,000 distinct CDR3 sequences, more than 30% of them seen just once. Sequenced material: blood. These TCRs come from a man aged 18-30 years in good health.

The chain recombines TRBV11-1 with TRBJ2-1; D gene ambiguous. Germline V gene data show CDR1 as SGHAT and CDR2 as FQDESV (reference sequence). There are 13 residues in the CDR3. The ends were cut back, 1 base at V and 7 bases at J, with 8 bases in the middle. This CDR3 reads CASSLGAPNEQFF. The CDR3 DNA is TGTGCCAGCAGCTTAGGGGCCCCAAATGAGCAGTTCTTC.

This chain connects TRBV5-6 to TRBJ1-2; D is ambiguous. V was clipped by 6 bases and J by 1 base, with 10 bases between them. The CDR3 covers 13 residues. The V gene's germline CDR1 is SGHDT and CDR2 YYEEEE. The CDR3 DNA reads as TGTGCCAGCACCCCGACACTTAACTATGGCTACACCTTC. Its protein is CASTPTLNYGYTF.

As regards this clonotype: A much larger clone lies one base from this, so it may be a read error. The chain combines TRBV12-3 or TRBV12-4 with TRBJ2-7; TRBD1 agrees at 7 bases. The CDR3 has 17 amino acids. The trim removed 1 base at V and 3 bases at J, leaving 12 bases unmatched. DNA for the CDR3: TGTGCCAGCAGTTTAGGTGTGACAGGGATCAAGTACTACGAGCAGTACTTC. This encodes CASSLGVTGIKYYEQYF.

V is TRBV27 and J is TRBJ2-7; 8 positions agree with TRBD1. The CDR3 covers 14 residues. The germline gives CDR1 MNHEY, CDR2 SMNVEV (reference sequence). J was trimmed by 1 base and V by 8 bases; bases with no gene match: 7. The CDR3 is CASLPRTGSYEQYF. CDR3 DNA: TGTGCCAGCTTGCCGAGGACAGGGTCCTACGAGCAGTACTTC.

This clonotype came up a few times. V gene TRBV5-6 combines with J gene TRBJ2-1; D may be TRBD2 (5 bases). There are 12 residues in the CDR3. The germline CDR1 and CDR2 sequences are SGHDT and YYEEEE. V was cut by 3 bases and J by 6 bases, with 7 bases left in between. The CDR3: CASSSTTNEQFF. CDR3 bases: TGTGCCAGCAGCTCGACTACCAATGAGCAGTTCTTC.

This clonotype was observed at least ten times. V and J are TRBV29-1 and TRBJ2-3, with D perhaps TRBD1 (6 bases). CDR3 length: 15 amino acids. V was clipped by 3 bases and J by 2 bases, with 15 bases between them. CDR1 is SQVTM, CDR2 ANQGSEA, per germline. CDR3 amino acids: CSVESRGTATDTQYF. DNA for the CDR3: TGCAGCGTTGAGTCAAGGGGGACGGCCACAGATACGCAGTATTTT.

This clonotype was seen more than once but under ten times. The chain uses TRBV5-1 and TRBJ2-5, with D unresolved. Trimming removed 5 bases at V and 3 bases at J, with 17 bases between. Per germline, CDR1 SGHRS and CDR2 YFSETQ. The CDR3 is 15 residues long. Written as DNA, the CDR3 is TGCGCCAGCAGTCTAAATGGTGACTCTAAAGAGACCCAGTACTTC. Amino acids: CASSLNGDSKETQYF.

This clonotype was seen a few times. The chain joins TRBV7-2 to TRBJ2-7; the D gene is possibly TRBD1 (6 bases). With 5 bases removed from V and 10 bases from J, the gap between germline ends came to 12 bases. Germline V CDR1 and CDR2: SGHTA, FQGNSA. The CDR3 contains 11 residues. The CDR3 DNA is TGTGCCAGCAGCGGCGACAGGAACCAGTACTTC. Its translation: CASSGDRNQYF. Variable domain in full (rest from reference TRBV7-2 and TRBJ2-7): GAGVSQSPSNKVTEKGKDVELRCDPISGHTALYWYRQSLGQGLEFLIYFQGNSAPDKSGLPSDRFSAERTGGSVSTLTIQRTQQEDSAVYLCASSGDRNQYFGPGTRLTVT.

This clonotype was found a few times. This chain links TRBV21-1 with TRBJ2-1. TRBV21-1 constitutes a pseudogene. This CDR3 comprises 17 residues. CDR3 sequence: CASSKARGVSVYNEQFF. The CDR3 bases are TGTGCCAGCAGCAAAGCGCGTGGGGTATCGGTTTACAATGAGCAGTTCTTC.

This clonotype was picked up a small number of times. The genes are TRBV7-9 and TRBJ1-2, with 8 bases fitting TRBD1. The V gene's germline CDR1 is SEHNR and CDR2 FQNEAQ (reference sequence). V dropped 4 bases and J dropped 1; count of bases not matched to a gene: 11. The CDR3 runs to 17 residues. CDR3: CASSSPTGTGFNYGYTF. CDR3 sequence (DNA): TGTGCCAGCAGCTCGCCCACCGGGACAGGATTTAACTATGGCTACACCTTC.

The rearrangement links TRBV20-1 to TRBJ1-5, with TRBD1 identical over 7 bases. Germline trimming cut 0 bases from V and 0 bases from J; bases unmatched to any gene: 14. Germline CDR1 DFQATT, CDR2 SNEGSKA (reference sequence). CDR3 length: 19 residues. The CDR3, as DNA: TGCAGTGCTAGAGATCGGGACAGCGCTAGTCCCGGTAGCAATCAGCCCCAGCATTTT. Protein sequence: CSARDRDSASPGSNQPQHF.

The V gene is TRBV12-5, the J gene TRBJ2-7, with D possibly matching TRBD2 (6 bases). Germline V gene lookup returns CDR1 LGHNT and CDR2 FRNRAP. V lost 0 bases, J lost 0 bases, and 9 bases lay in between. This CDR3 has 15 residues. CDR3 region: CASGLVRGFSYEQYF. The CDR3 DNA sequence: TGTGCTAGTGGTTTGGTACGGGGGTTCTCCTACGAGCAGTACTTC.

The J gene is TRBJ1-1, the V gene TRBV4-2; D is unclear. V was clipped by 4 bases and J by 3 bases, with 21 bases between them. CDR1 LGHNA and CDR2 YNFKEQ come from the germline V gene. The CDR3 sequence is 17 residues long. DNA for the CDR3: TGTGCCAGCAGCCGCAGCCCTTCGAGGGAGAGCTACACTGAAGCTTTCTTT. Amino acid sequence: CASSRSPSRESYTEAFF.

The table lists this clonotype with a count of one. This rearrangement joins TRBV12-5 to TRBJ1-1; no reliable D call. The germline V gene has CDR1 LGHNT and CDR2 FRNRAP. With 2 bases removed from V and 11 bases from J, the gap between germline ends came to 9 bases. The CDR3 sequence is 11 residues long. The CDR3 sequence is CASGLPPQAFF. As DNA, the CDR3 is TGTGCTAGTGGTTTGCCTCCTCAGGCTTTCTTT. Filled out from reference TRBV12-5 and TRBJ1-1, the complete variable domain reads DARVTQTPRHKVTEMGQEVTMRCQPILGHNTVFWYRQTMMQGLELLAYFRNRAPLDDSGMPKDRFSAEMPDATLATLKIQPSEPRDSAVYFCASGLPPQAFFGQGTRLTVV.

This clonotype was observed a handful of times. This chain joins TRBV2 and TRBJ2-3; tentatively, D is TRBD2 (7 bases). Trimming cost V 7 bases and J 2 bases, with 19 bases left between them. CDR1 and CDR2 (germline): SNHLY, FYNNEI. CDR3 length: 16 residues. The CDR3 region is CASMLAGASNTDTQYF. CDR3 coding DNA: TGTGCCAGCATGCTTGCGGGGGCGTCTAACACAGATACGCAGTATTTT.

V and J are TRBV15 and TRBJ2-4; no reliable D call. The DNA end favors TRBJ2-7, so the J call may be wrong. CDR1 is LNHNV and CDR2 is YYDKDF in the germline V gene (reference sequence). This CDR3 has 13 residues. In DNA form, the CDR3 reads TGTGCCACCAGCAGAGGAATGAGCGACGAGCAGTACTTC. Protein: CATSRGMSDEQYF.

Regarding this clonotype: An end of the junction differs from the germline gene, which may be a read error. This chain connects TRBV20-1 to TRBJ1-5; D ambiguous. Germline lookup yields CDR1 DFQATT and CDR2 SNEGSKA (reference sequence). This CDR3 has 12 amino acids. In DNA form, the CDR3 reads TGCAGTGGGCGGTATAGCGATCAGCCCCAGCATTTT. Its protein is CSGRYSDQPQHF.

The V and J genes are TRBV27 and TRBJ1-2; D perhaps matches TRBD1 (5 bases). The V end lost 4 bases, the J end lost 2 bases, and 14 bases lay between the germline ends. Germline V gene sequence: CDR1 MNHEY, CDR2 SMNVEV (reference sequence). The CDR3 sequence is 15 residues long. CDR3 nucleotides: TGTGCCAGCAGTTCACGGGGGAGAAACAACTATGGCTACACCTTC. Protein: CASSSRGRNNYGYTF.

This clonotype was observed a handful of times. The chain has TRBV20-1 and TRBJ2-3; D uncertain. The CDR3 has 11 amino acids. V was cut by 3 bases and J by 4 bases, with 5 bases left in between. Germline V gene sequence: CDR1 DFQATT, CDR2 SNEGSKA (reference sequence). This CDR3 is CSASFSDTQYF. The CDR3 nucleotides read TGCAGTGCTAGTTTTTCAGATACGCAGTATTTT.

To note about this clonotype: The junction departs from germline at one end; a sequencing error may be responsible. The chain carries TRBV6-6 and TRBJ1-4, with unresolved D. Germline V gives CDR1 MNHNY, CDR2 SVGAGI (reference sequence). The CDR3 loop spans 16 amino acids. The chain's CDR3 is CASSYHPPTTNEKLFF. CDR3 sequence (DNA): TGTGCCAGTAGTTACCATCCCCCTACAACTAATGAAAAACTGTTTTTT.

This rearrangement joins TRBV20-1 to TRBJ1-3; D gene ambiguous. CDR1 DFQATT and CDR2 SNEGSKA come from the germline V gene (reference sequence). V lost 0 bases, J lost 0 bases, and 9 bases lay in between. This CDR3 spans 15 amino acids. In nucleotides, the CDR3 is TGCAGTGCTAGAGATCTAAGTTTCTCTGGAAACACCATATATTTT. This codes for CSARDLSFSGNTIYF.

The chain uses TRBV7-2 and TRBJ2-7; D might be TRBD2 (6 bases). Germline values: CDR1 SGHTA, CDR2 FQGNSA. The CDR3 extends over 13 amino acids. With 5 bases removed from V and 7 bases from J, the gap between germline ends came to 15 bases. The CDR3, as DNA: TGTGCCAGCAGCAAAGGGAGGCCCAATGAGCAGTACTTC. Residues: CASSKGRPNEQYF.

The chain carries TRBV5-5 and TRBJ2-7; D is possibly TRBD2 (5 bases). Trimming left V 2 bases short and J 5 bases short, with 23 bases between. The CDR3 spans 17 residues. Germline assignment: CDR1 SGHKS and CDR2 YYEKEE (reference sequence). The DNA for the CDR3 is TGTGCCAGCAGCTTTTCGGACCGGGTGGAGAGGGTAGACGAGCAGTACTTC. Amino acids: CASSFSDRVERVDEQYF.

This clonotype has a handful of counts. The chain's CDR3 is CAWSGHSSYEQYF. CDR3 sequence (DNA): TGTGCCTGGTCCGGACACAGCTCCTACGAGCAGTACTTC. This chain connects TRBV30 to TRBJ2-7; maybe TRBD1 (5 bases). V shed 5 bases and J shed 0 bases, with 11 bases lying between them. The CDR3 has 13 amino acids. Germline lookup yields CDR1 GTSNPN and CDR2 SVGIG (reference sequence).